What follows describes a single T cell receptor beta chain. Its antigen is unidentified. Samples had at least 7 million PBMCs isolated from them. The record originates from a study of blood T cells in healthy people across ages. Notes on the study in general: Conclusively comparing naive with antigen-experienced cells was impossible with unsorted PBMCs.

A sample-barcoded 5' primer and a J-beta primer mix were used in a second PCR of roughly 6 to 11 cycles. TCRdb reanalysed the 5' RACE reads using MiXCR and keeps one entry per CDR3 protein. The top ten clones hold roughly 13% of a sample with approximately 810,000 distinct CDR3 sequences, around 34% of them seen once. With 7 bases clipped from V and 5 bases from J, the junction kept 10 bases outside the gene matches. The CDR3 is made up of 15 amino acids. Germline CDR1 reads SNHLY; CDR2 reads FYNNEI. The clonotype was recovered from a man between 18 and 35 years old in good health. The sequenced sample consisted of blood. This chain joins TRBV2 and TRBJ1-4, with 7 bases that match TRBD1. The CDR3 region is CASTPMGQSNEKLFF. The CDR3 DNA reads TGTGCCAGCACCCCCATGGGACAGAGCAATGAAAAACTGTTTTTT.